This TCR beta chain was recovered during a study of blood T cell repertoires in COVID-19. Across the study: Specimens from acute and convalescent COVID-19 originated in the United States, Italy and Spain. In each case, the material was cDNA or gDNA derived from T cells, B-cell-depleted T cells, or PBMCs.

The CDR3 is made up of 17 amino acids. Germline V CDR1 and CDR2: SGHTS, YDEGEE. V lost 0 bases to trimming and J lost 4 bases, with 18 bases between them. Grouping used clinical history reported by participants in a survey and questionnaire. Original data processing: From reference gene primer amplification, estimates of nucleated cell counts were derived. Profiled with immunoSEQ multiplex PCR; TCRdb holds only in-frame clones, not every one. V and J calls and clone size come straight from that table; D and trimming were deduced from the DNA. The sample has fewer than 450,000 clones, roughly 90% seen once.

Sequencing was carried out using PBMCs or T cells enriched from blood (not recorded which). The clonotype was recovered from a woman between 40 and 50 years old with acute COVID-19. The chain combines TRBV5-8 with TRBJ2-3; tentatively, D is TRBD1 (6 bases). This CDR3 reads CASSLGSGTTGADTQYF. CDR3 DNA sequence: TGTGCCAGCAGCTTGGGTTCCGGGACAACTGGGGCAGATACGCAGTATTTT.